This paragraph reports one TCR beta chain. In the original workflow: Amplification of reference gene primers was used by the study to estimate nucleated cell counts. The table came from immunoSEQ multiplex PCR; TCRdb's copy has only in-frame clones and leaves some out. Clone size and V and J calls were adopted from that table, with D and trimming inferred from the DNA. This sample has approximately 200,000 clones, with around 80% found just once. These data originate in a study of blood T cell repertoires in COVID-19. Study as a whole: Donors in the United States, Italy and Spain gave samples during acute or convalescent COVID-19. In each case, the material was cDNA or gDNA derived from T cells, B-cell-depleted T cells, or PBMCs.

The CDR3 sequence is 18 residues long. Germline loops: CDR1 KGHSH, CDR2 LQKENI. V gave up 5 bases and J gave up 0 bases; unmatched junction bases: 6. The genes are TRBV18 and TRBJ2-4; 14 bases line up with TRBD2. Sequences were obtained from peripheral blood. The origin of this receptor is a human donor in a cohort sampled during active COVID-19. The CDR3 here is CASSSGLAGDLAKNIQYF. CDR3 in DNA: TGTGCCAGCTCATCGGGACTAGCGGGAGATCTAGCCAAAAACATTCAGTACTTC.